The 24 T cell receptor beta chains presented below share a single source sample, sequenced in a study of CD8+CD57+ T cells in acquired aplastic anemia (dated by TCRdb to the late 2010s). The patients picked for sequencing were ones in whom flow cytometry had shown an expansion of CD8+CD57+ cells. Sequenced on an Illumina HiSeq 2000. Profiling of TCR beta VDJ combinations and CDR3 sequences used genomic DNA as the template. TCRdb redid the processing of the public reads, applying fastp at Q25 and MiXCR, and retained in-frame beta chains. Records with the same CDR3 protein are collapsed into one entry carrying the most frequent genes and DNA. For this sample the table gives 180,000 or so distinct CDR3 sequences, of which roughly three fifths were detected only once. The ten largest account for roughly 43% of the sample. Source material: sorted CD4+, CD8+, or CD8+CD57+ T cells (not recorded which) from PBMCs. All receptors come from a human donor with aplastic anemia.

The chain is built from TRBV19 and TRBJ1-1; D unresolved. V shed 3 bases and J shed 7 bases, with 15 bases lying between them. The CDR3 runs to 14 residues. Per germline, CDR1 LNHDA and CDR2 SQIVND (reference sequence). The CDR3 protein is CASSMGSTTSEAFF. Here the CDR3 DNA reads TGTGCCAGTAGTATGGGGAGCACGACAAGTGAAGCTTTCTTT. Variable domain in full (rest from reference TRBV19 and TRBJ1-1): DGGITQSPKYLFRKEGQNVTLSCEQNLNHDAMYWYRQDPGQGLRLIYYSQIVNDFQKGDIAEGYSVSREKKESFPLTVTSAQKNPTAFYLCASSMGSTTSEAFFGQGTRLTVV.

This sequence joins TRBV10-3 and TRBJ1-1; D not resolved. V was pared by 8 bases and J by 7 bases, with 20 bases between. The CDR3 runs 14 residues. CDR1 is ENHRY, CDR2 SYGVKD, per germline. For the CDR3, the DNA is TGTGCCATCGGGATTCGGGAGGGTCGGAGTGAAGCTTTCTTT. Its protein product is CAIGIREGRSEAFF.

Worth noting for this clonotype: The DNA is omitted, as the CDR3 cannot be located on it reliably, and the CDR3 follows TCRdb's listing. The chain links TRBV24-1 to TRBJ2-1; the table's D call, TRBD2, has no DNA check behind it. Germline V CDR1 and CDR2: KGHDR, SFDVKD. The CDR3 spans 15 residues, counting both ends. CDR3 region: CATSGLVGGGTEELF.

Comment on this clonotype: The CDR3 does not end in the conserved phenylalanine or tryptophan, so this is likely a read error. This chain links TRBV2 with TRBJ2-7; 7 nucleotides line up with TRBD2. Germline CDR1 is SNHLY and CDR2 is FYNNEI. The trim removed 5 bases at V and 2 bases at J, leaving 9 bases unmatched. The CDR3 has 15 residues. In DNA form, the CDR3 reads TGTGCCAGCAGTTACTCCGTCCGGGGGGCCTACGAGCAGTACATC. It specifies CASSYSVRGAYEQYI.

This clonotype was detected ten times or more. The rearrangement uses TRBV11-2 and TRBJ2-1; D not resolved. CDR3 size: 15 residues. The germline V and J ends were trimmed by 6 bases and 0 bases, with 12 bases remaining between them. The germline gives CDR1 SGHAT, CDR2 FQNNGV. In nucleotides, the CDR3 is TGTGCCAGCAGACCCGCACTGAGCTCCTACAATGAGCAGTTCTTC. This translates into CASRPALSSYNEQFF.

The chain joins TRBV2 to TRBJ1-2; TRBD1 matches 10 bases. Germline trimming cut 5 bases from V and 9 bases from J; bases unmatched to any gene: 15. The germline CDR1 and CDR2 sequences are SNHLY and FYNNEI. CDR3 size: 16 residues. CDR3 nucleotide sequence: TGTGCCAGCAGTACATCGGACAGGGGGTTGGTTGAGAGCTACACCTTC. It encodes CASSTSDRGLVESYTF.

This clonotype was observed a few times. The gene calls are TRBV20-1 and TRBJ1-5; D uncertain. V lost 3 bases, J lost 7 bases, and 7 bases lay in between. CDR3 length: 11 amino acids. Germline CDR1 reads DFQATT; CDR2 reads SNEGSKA (reference sequence). The CDR3 spells CSASLSQPQHF. CDR3 bases: TGCAGTGCTAGTCTTAGCCAGCCCCAGCATTTT.

The chain joins TRBV7-9 to TRBJ2-5; D is uncertain. Germline-derived CDR1 and CDR2 are SEHNR and FQNEAQ (reference sequence). V was trimmed by 3 bases and J by 5 bases, leaving 4 bases between them. The CDR3 spans 11 residues. The CDR3 region is CASSFLETQYF. The CDR3 DNA is TGTGCCAGCAGCTTTCTTGAGACCCAGTACTTC. The complete variable domain, with remaining parts taken from reference TRBV7-9 and TRBJ2-5, reads DTGVSQNPRHKITKRGQNVTFRCDPISEHNRLYWYRQTLGQGPEFLTYFQNEAQLEKSRLLSDRFSAERPKGSFSTLEIQRTEQGDSAMYLCASSFLETQYFGPGTRLLVL.

This CDR3 reads CSVGGQINSPLHF. The CDR3 nucleotides read TGCAGCGTCGGGGGACAGATAAATTCACCCCTCCACTTT. The rearrangement uses TRBV29-1 and TRBJ1-6; 7 bases align to TRBD1. J was trimmed by 7 bases and V by 6 bases; bases with no gene match: 6. Germline lookup yields CDR1 SQVTM and CDR2 ANQGSEA. The CDR3 has 13 amino acids.

The V gene is TRBV5-1, the J gene TRBJ1-4, with TRBD1 matching 8 bases. With V trimmed by 6 bases and J by 4 bases, 2 bases remained unmatched. The CDR3 is made up of 13 amino acids. The germline V gene encodes CDR1 SGHRS and CDR2 YFSETQ. The chain's CDR3 is CASKQGDNEKLFF. The CDR3 DNA follows: TGCGCCAGCAAACAGGGGGATAATGAAAAACTGTTTTTT.

V and J are TRBV2 and TRBJ1-4; TRBD1 aligns across 8 bases. Germline V gives CDR1 SNHLY, CDR2 FYNNEI. The CDR3 consists of 12 residues. The J segment lost 8 bases and the V segment lost 10 bases, leaving 6 bases of the junction unmatched. The CDR3 sequence is CATGQALEKLFF. In DNA, the CDR3 is TGTGCCACGGGACAGGCCTTAGAAAAACTGTTTTTT.

The rearrangement links TRBV19 to TRBJ2-7; TRBD1 is a possible D gene (6 bases). CDR1 is LNHDA, CDR2 SQIVND, per germline (reference sequence). The CDR3 runs to 14 residues. The V and J ends lost 5 bases and 2 bases respectively, with 13 bases between them. The CDR3 DNA sequence: TGTGCCAGTAGTGACAGGATACCAACCTACGAGCAGTACTTC. Protein product: CASSDRIPTYEQYF.

There are many counts of this clonotype. V is TRBV19 and J is TRBJ1-1; 10 bases map to TRBD1. The CDR3 runs to 13 residues. CDR1 LNHDA and CDR2 SQIVND come from the germline V gene (reference sequence). J gave up 4 bases and V 9 bases, and 5 bases lay outside the gene matches. This CDR3 reads CASGRTGGTEAFF. In DNA form, the CDR3 reads TGTGCCAGCGGACGGACAGGGGGCACTGAAGCTTTCTTT. Full variable domain (outside the CDR3, taken from reference TRBV19 and TRBJ1-1): DGGITQSPKYLFRKEGQNVTLSCEQNLNHDAMYWYRQDPGQGLRLIYYSQIVNDFQKGDIAEGYSVSREKKESFPLTVTSAQKNPTAFYLCASGRTGGTEAFFGQGTRLTVV.

This sequence joins TRBV27 and TRBJ2-2, with unresolved D. Trimming took 1 base from V and 8 from J, leaving 5 bases between them. The CDR3 length is 12 residues. In germline, CDR1 is MNHEY, CDR2 SMNVEV (reference sequence). The DNA for the CDR3 is TGTGCCAGCAGTTTATATTGGGGGGAGCTGTTTTTT. This gives the protein CASSLYWGELFF.

V and J are TRBV5-8 and TRBJ2-2; 9 bases match TRBD1. CDR3 length: 16 residues. CDR1 and CDR2 from the germline V gene are SGHTS and YDEGEE. The trim removed 5 bases at V and 7 bases at J, leaving 12 bases unmatched. The CDR3 loop reads CASRKTGGARIGELFF. The CDR3 DNA sequence: TGTGCCAGCAGGAAAACAGGGGGCGCAAGGATCGGGGAGCTGTTTTTT.

The chain links TRBV4-2 to TRBJ1-1; possible D gene TRBD1, 6 bases. The CDR3 contains 14 residues. With 9 bases removed from V and 4 bases from J, the gap between germline ends came to 18 bases. Per germline, CDR1 LGHNA and CDR2 YNFKEQ. The DNA of the CDR3 is TGTGCCAGTACCCAGCCCGGGGGCGGCACTGAAGCTTTCTTT. This gives the protein CASTQPGGGTEAFF.

This clonotype occurred a few times. The chain couples TRBV7-8 to TRBJ2-7, with 11 bases lining up with TRBD2. V lost 3 bases and J lost 0; bases outside the gene matches: 7. Germline loops: CDR1 SGHVS, CDR2 FQNEAQ. The CDR3 runs 17 residues. The CDR3 bases are TGTGCCAGCAGCTTGACTAGCGGGACCCTAAGCTCCTACGAGCAGTACTTC. Protein sequence: CASSLTSGTLSSYEQYF.

This clonotype has a count of ten or more. This chain joins TRBV9 and TRBJ2-4; D might be TRBD1 or TRBD2, each matching 5 bases. Trimming cost V 3 bases and J 6 bases, with 7 bases left between them. The CDR3 totals 12 residues. Germline-derived CDR1 and CDR2 are SGDLS and YYNGEE. The CDR3 spells CASSGDGNIQYF. CDR3 DNA sequence: TGTGCCAGCAGCGGGGACGGAAACATTCAGTACTTC.

The genes are TRBV7-2 and TRBJ2-1; D perhaps matches TRBD1 (5 bases). CDR3 length: 14 residues. Looked up from germline, CDR1 is SGHTA and CDR2 is FQGNSA. V lost 8 bases and J 6 bases, leaving 17 bases between the germline ends. The CDR3: CASGSTGFVNEQFF. The CDR3 DNA reads TGTGCCAGCGGATCTACAGGTTTTGTCAATGAGCAGTTCTTC.

At least ten counts were recorded for this clonotype. This chain joins TRBV7-8 and TRBJ2-7; 8 positions agree with TRBD2. The germline CDR1 and CDR2 sequences are SGHVS and FQNEAQ. J gave up 1 base and V 1 base, and 9 bases lay outside the gene matches. The CDR3 has 17 amino acids. The CDR3 nucleotides read TGTGCCAGCAGCTTAGGATTGACGGGGGGGAGGTCCTACGAGCAGTACTTC. Protein: CASSLGLTGGRSYEQYF.

This clonotype was recorded at least ten times. The chain links TRBV7-9 to TRBJ2-7, with D perhaps assigned TRBD1 or TRBD2 (6 bases each). The germline V and J ends were trimmed by 5 bases and 5 bases, with 16 bases remaining between them. Looked up from germline, CDR1 is SEHNR and CDR2 is FQNEAQ (reference sequence). The CDR3 runs 14 residues. CDR3 sequence: CASSPIGGTHEQYF. As DNA, the CDR3 is TGTGCCAGCAGCCCGATCGGGGGCACCCACGAGCAGTACTTC.

The CDR3 DNA follows: TGTGCCAGCAGCCAAATTGGGGGGGCTGAAGCTTTCTTT. Translating it yields CASSQIGGAEAFF. The rearrangement joins TRBV3-1 to TRBJ1-1; perhaps TRBD1 as D (5 bases). There are 13 residues in the CDR3. Germline loops: CDR1 LGHDT, CDR2 YNNKEL (reference sequence). The germline V and J ends were trimmed by 2 bases and 6 bases, with 10 bases remaining between them.

This clonotype was counted a few times. The chain links TRBV25-1 to TRBJ2-1; D is unresolved. This CDR3 spans 14 amino acids. V gave up 0 bases and J gave up 5 bases, with 8 bases separating them. Germline V CDR1 and CDR2: MGHDK, SYGVNS. Written as DNA, the CDR3 is TGTGCCAGCAGTGAATACAACAGAAACAATGAGCAGTTCTTC. This encodes CASSEYNRNNEQFF. The full variable domain, in which reference TRBV25-1 and TRBJ2-1 provide the parts outside the CDR3, is EADIYQTPRYLVIGTGKKITLECSQTMGHDKMYWYQQDPGMELHLIHYSYGVNSTEKGDLSSESTVSRIRTEHFPLTLESARPSHTSQYLCASSEYNRNNEQFFGPGTRLTVL.

This clonotype was recorded many times. The chain carries TRBV5-6 and TRBJ2-1, with D tentatively TRBD2 (5 bases). CDR3 length equals 13 residues. In germline, CDR1 is SGHDT, CDR2 YYEEEE. The V end lost 4 bases, the J end lost 6 bases, and 11 bases lay between the germline ends. CDR3 residues: CASSLGLVNEQFF. CDR3 bases: TGTGCCAGCAGCCTCGGACTCGTCAATGAGCAGTTCTTC.